This TCR beta chain appears in the sequencing data of a study of identical twins. This clonotype occurred a few times. As yet, its antigen is unknown. Healthy Caucasians were all of the donors. Study results and caveats: Zero-insertion analyses might be partly confounded by invariant T cells like MAIT and iNKT.

A universal primer site came from template switching; cDNA carried unique molecular identifiers. Via MiXCR, TCRdb re-called the 5' RACE reads, giving one row per CDR3 protein. The sample includes around 1.7 million distinct CDR3 sequences, around 29% of them seen just once. The CDR3 loop spans 16 amino acids. Trimming shortened V by 1 base and J by 0 bases, and 13 bases separated the two germline ends. In germline, CDR1 is SGHAT, CDR2 FQNNGV. The origin of this receptor is a newborn girl in good health. The genes are TRBV11-2 and TRBJ2-7; D may correspond to TRBD1 or TRBD2 (5 bases each). The sample taken for sequencing was cord blood. CDR3 nucleotide sequence: TGTGCCAGCAGCTTAGGAGGGGATGGGGGCTCCTACGAGCAGTACTTC. Protein product: CASSLGGDGGSYEQYF. Full variable domain (outside the CDR3, taken from reference TRBV11-2 and TRBJ2-7): EAGVAQSPRYKIIEKRQSVAFWCNPISGHATLYWYQQILGQGPKLLIQFQNNGVVDDSQLPKDRFSAERLKGVDSTLKIQPAKLEDSAVYLCASSLGGDGGSYEQYFGPGTRLTVT.